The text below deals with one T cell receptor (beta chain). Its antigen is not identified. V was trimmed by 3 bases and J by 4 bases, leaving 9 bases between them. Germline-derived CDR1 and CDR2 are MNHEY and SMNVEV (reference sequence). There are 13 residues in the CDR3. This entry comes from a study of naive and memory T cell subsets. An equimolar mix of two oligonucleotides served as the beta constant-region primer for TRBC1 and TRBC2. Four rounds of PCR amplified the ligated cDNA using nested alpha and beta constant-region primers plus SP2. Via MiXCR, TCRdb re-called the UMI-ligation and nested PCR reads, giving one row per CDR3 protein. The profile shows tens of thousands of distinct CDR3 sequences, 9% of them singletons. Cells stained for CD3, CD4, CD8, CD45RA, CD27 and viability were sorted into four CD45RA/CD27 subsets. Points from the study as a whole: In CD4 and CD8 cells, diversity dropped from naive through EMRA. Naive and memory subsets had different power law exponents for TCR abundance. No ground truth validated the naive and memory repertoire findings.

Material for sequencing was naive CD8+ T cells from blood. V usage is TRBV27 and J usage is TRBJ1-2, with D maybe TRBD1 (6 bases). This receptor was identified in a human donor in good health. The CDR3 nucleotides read TGTGCCAGCAGTTTTCAGGGGAGCTATGGCTACACCTTC. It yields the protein CASSFQGSYGYTF.